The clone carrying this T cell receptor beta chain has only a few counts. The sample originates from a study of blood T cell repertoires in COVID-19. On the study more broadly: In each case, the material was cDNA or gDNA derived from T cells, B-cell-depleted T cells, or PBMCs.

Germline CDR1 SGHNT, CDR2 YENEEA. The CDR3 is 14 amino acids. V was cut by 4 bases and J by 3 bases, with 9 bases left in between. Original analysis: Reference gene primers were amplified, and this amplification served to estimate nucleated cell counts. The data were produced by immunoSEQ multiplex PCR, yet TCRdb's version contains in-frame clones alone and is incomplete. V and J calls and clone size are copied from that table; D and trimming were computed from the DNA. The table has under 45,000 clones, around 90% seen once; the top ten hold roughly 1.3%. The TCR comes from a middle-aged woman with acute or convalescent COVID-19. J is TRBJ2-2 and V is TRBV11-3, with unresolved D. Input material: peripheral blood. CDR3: CASSSDFYTGELFF. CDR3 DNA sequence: TGTGCCAGCAGCTCCGACTTTTACACCGGGGAGCTGTTTTTT.